This entry describes one T cell receptor (beta chain). Its specificity is unknown. The CDR3 is made up of 15 amino acids. CDR1 is SEHNR, CDR2 FQNEAQ, per germline (reference sequence). V was clipped by 5 bases and J by 0 bases; unmatched bases: 6. In the naive CD8 group, cells lacked CD45RO and were positively selected for CCR7, so terminally differentiated effector memory CD45RA+ cells were left out. Nashville, Tennessee was home to all donors, who were Caucasian adults. This sample stems from a study of shared clonotypes between healthy human individuals. General observations from the study: Several donors had 5% to 6.5% of their naive CD4 clonotypes in common. It was the few donors that limited the genetic and exposure-history diversity represented.

TCRdb's copy holds only in-frame clones and misses some; the assay was immunoSEQ multiplex PCR. This table has around 2,000,000 clones, about 93% appearing once. Sequencing was carried out using naive CD8+ T cells from PBMCs. The receptor's source is a man aged 18 to 29 in good health. Some clones in this sample may be carry-over from other donors' samples. The chain employs TRBV7-9 and TRBJ2-7; 8 positions agree with TRBD1. The CDR3 here is CASSIGQGFSYEQYF. The CDR3, as DNA: TGTGCCAGCAGCATCGGACAGGGATTCTCCTACGAGCAGTACTTC.